These 7 T cell receptor beta chains were sequenced from one sample in a study of technical replicates of blood from a few donors. The repertoire was sequenced with immunoSEQ multiplex PCR; TCRdb's copy has only in-frame clones and lacks some. This sample has more than 65,000 clones, with approximately 80% found just once. The source material was PBMCs. These receptors all stem from a human donor in good health. Some clones in this sample may be carry-over from other donors' samples.

This chain links TRBV5-6 with TRBJ2-1; D is perhaps TRBD1 (7 bases). V was shortened by 2 bases and J by 2 bases, with 14 bases between the two germline ends. Germline-derived CDR1 and CDR2 are SGHDT and YYEEEE. The CDR3 runs 16 residues. The CDR3 region has the DNA TGTGCCAGCAGCTTCCCCCAGGGGGGCACCTACAATGAGCAGTTCTTC. Residues: CASSFPQGGTYNEQFF.

The chain uses TRBV29-1 and TRBJ2-1, with D uncertain. Germline CDR1 reads SQVTM; CDR2 reads ANQGSEA. The germline V and J ends were trimmed by 6 bases and 6 bases, with 9 bases remaining between them. The CDR3 runs 11 residues. The CDR3 sequence is CSVDRGNEQFF. CDR3 DNA: TGCAGCGTGGATAGAGGCAATGAGCAGTTCTTC.

The V and J genes are TRBV7-8 and TRBJ2-3; 10 nucleotides align to TRBD2. Germline V gene sequence: CDR1 SGHVS, CDR2 FQNEAQ. With V trimmed by 5 bases and J by 3 bases, 8 bases remained unmatched. The CDR3 runs 16 residues. The CDR3 region has the DNA TGTGCCAGCAGCCTAAGCGGGGGGGCCAAGACAGATACGCAGTATTTT. Protein sequence: CASSLSGGAKTDTQYF.

The chain carries TRBV29-1 and TRBJ2-5, with 7 bases fitting TRBD1. CDR1 is SQVTM and CDR2 is ANQGSEA in the germline V gene. This CDR3 comprises 12 residues. V gave up 3 bases and J gave up 2 bases; unmatched junction bases: 0. CDR3 region: CSVETGQETQYF. Written as DNA, the CDR3 is TGCAGCGTTGAGACAGGGCAAGAGACCCAGTACTTC.

The CDR3 sequence: CASSYSGPVTNEKLFF. In DNA, the CDR3 is TGTGCCAGCAGTTACTCCGGTCCCGTAACTAATGAAAAACTGTTTTTT. The J gene is TRBJ1-4, the V gene TRBV6-5; D gene ambiguous. V was shortened by 0 bases and J by 1 base, with 9 bases between the two germline ends. The CDR3 is 16 residues long. The germline V gene has CDR1 MNHEY and CDR2 SVGAGI.

Written as DNA, the CDR3 is TGCGCCAGCAGCCAGGGGGGAGACAATCAGCCCCAGCATTTT. Its protein is CASSQGGDNQPQHF. The J gene is TRBJ1-5, the V gene TRBV5-1, with 7 bases aligning to TRBD1. The germline V gene encodes CDR1 SGHRS and CDR2 YFSETQ. The CDR3 loop spans 14 amino acids. The V and J ends lost 4 bases and 3 bases, in that order; junction bases with no gene match: 4. The variable domain in full, with the rest retrieved from reference TRBV5-1 and TRBJ1-5, is KAGVTQTPRYLIKTRGQQVTLSCSPISGHRSVSWYQQTPGQGLQFLFEYFSETQRNKGNFPGRFSGRQFSNSRSEMNVSTLELGDSALYLCASSQGGDNQPQHFGDGTRLSIL.

This chain uses TRBV29-1 with TRBJ2-1, with 10 bases aligning to TRBD2. Per the germline V gene, CDR1 is SQVTM and CDR2 is ANQGSEA. J lost 7 bases, V lost 4 bases, and 4 bases had no gene match. The CDR3 has 13 residues. The CDR3 loop reads CSVASGRGNEQFF. The CDR3 DNA sequence: TGCAGCGTTGCGAGCGGGAGGGGGAATGAGCAGTTCTTC.